This T cell receptor beta chain was found in a study of early T cells in non-severe SARS-CoV-2 infection. About the study: It was bulk RNA from unsorted whole blood that was sequenced, and the chains were unpaired.

In regard to this clonotype: Its antigen is not known.

Unique molecular identifiers tagged individual cDNA molecules. TCRdb re-derived calls from the 5' RACE reads in MiXCR, one entry per CDR3 protein. The table lists roughly 72,000 distinct CDR3 sequences, 12% of them singletons, with 2.7% in the top ten. CDR3 length equals 18 residues. Germline values: CDR1 SGHAT, CDR2 FQNNGV. J lost 2 bases, V lost 5 bases, and 14 bases had no gene match. Study-wide results and limits: CD4 and private specificities were missed by VDJdb matching, which favored anti-spike CD8 responses.

The clonotype was recovered from an adult who was a healthcare worker with PCR-confirmed SARS-CoV-2 infection or an uninfected control (not recorded which). The material sequenced was whole blood, taken at baseline. The genes are TRBV11-2 and TRBJ2-1, with 8 bases matching TRBD2. CDR3 coding DNA: TGTGCCAGCAGCCCCCTGGCTAGCGGGTCTCTTACCTACAATGAGCAGTTCTTC. This encodes CASSPLASGSLTYNEQFF.